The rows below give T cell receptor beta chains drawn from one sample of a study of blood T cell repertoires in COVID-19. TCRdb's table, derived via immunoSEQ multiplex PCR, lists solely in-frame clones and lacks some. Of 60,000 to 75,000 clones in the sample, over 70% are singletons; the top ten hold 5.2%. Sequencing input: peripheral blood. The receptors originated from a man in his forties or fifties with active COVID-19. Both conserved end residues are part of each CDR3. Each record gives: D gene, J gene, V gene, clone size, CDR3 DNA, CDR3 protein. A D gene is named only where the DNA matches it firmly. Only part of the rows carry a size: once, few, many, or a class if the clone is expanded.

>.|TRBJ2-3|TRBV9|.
TGTGCCAGCAGCGTATTCCCCGAGCGGGATACGCAGTATTTT
CASSVFPERDTQYF
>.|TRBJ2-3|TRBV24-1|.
TGTGCCACCAGTGACCAAAAGGCTAGTCTGATGAGCACAGATACGCAGTATTTT
CATSDQKASLMSTDTQYF
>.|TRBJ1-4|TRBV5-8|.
TGTGCCAGCAGCCCTCGGGACCCCAGGACAGATGAAAAACTGTTTTTT
CASSPRDPRTDEKLFF
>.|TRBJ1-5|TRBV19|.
TGTGCCAGTAGCGACAGGTTTGCGACTAGCAATCAGCCCCAGCATTTT
CASSDRFATSNQPQHF
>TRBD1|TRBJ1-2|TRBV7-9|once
TGTGCCAGCAGCTTACGGGGACAGATGAATCCCGGAAACTATGGCTACACCTTC
CASSLRGQMNPGNYGYTF
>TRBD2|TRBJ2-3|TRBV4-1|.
TGCGCCAGCAGCCAGGCCTTACTAGCGGGAGATACAGATACGCAGTATTTT
CASSQALLAGDTDTQYF
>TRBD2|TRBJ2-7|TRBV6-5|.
TGTGCCTCCGAAGAAGTAGCGGGCTCCTACGAGCAGTACTTC
CASEEVAGSYEQYF
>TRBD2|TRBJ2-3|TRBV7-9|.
TGTGCCAGCAGCTCCCTAGCGGGAGGAAGCACAGATACGCAGTATTTT
CASSSLAGGSTDTQYF
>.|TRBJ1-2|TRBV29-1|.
TGCAGCGTAAAAAGCCTTTATGGCTACACCTTC
CSVKSLYGYTF
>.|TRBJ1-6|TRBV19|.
TGTGCCAGTAGTACAGGACAGCACAATTCACCCCTCCACTTT
CASSTGQHNSPLHF
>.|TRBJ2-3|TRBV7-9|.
TGTGCCAGCAGCTTTGGGGGCCCGACAGATACGCAGTATTTT
CASSFGGPTDTQYF
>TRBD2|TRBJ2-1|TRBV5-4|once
TGTGCCAGCAGCTTCGCGGGAGGGGTATACAATGAGCAGTTCTTC
CASSFAGGVYNEQFF
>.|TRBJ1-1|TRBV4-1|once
TGCGCCAGCAGCCAAGACAGCGGGAACACTGAAGCTTTCTTT
CASSQDSGNTEAFF
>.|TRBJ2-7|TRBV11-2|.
TGTGCCAGCGGAGACCTAGCTTTCGAGCAGTACTTC
CASGDLAFEQYF
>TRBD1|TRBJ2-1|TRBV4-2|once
TGTGCCAGCAGCTCGGGACAGGCGAGCTCCTACAATGAGCAGTTCTTC
CASSSGQASSYNEQFF
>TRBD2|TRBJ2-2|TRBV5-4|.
TGTGCCAGCAGCCCCCGGACTAGCGGGAACACCGGGGAGCTGTTTTTT
CASSPRTSGNTGELFF
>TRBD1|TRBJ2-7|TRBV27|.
TGTGCCAGCAGTTTCGGGACAGGAGCTTACGAGCAGTACTTC
CASSFGTGAYEQYF
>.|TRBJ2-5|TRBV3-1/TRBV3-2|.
TGTGCCAGCAGCCAGTTAGCGGTGACCCAGTACTTC
CASSQLAVTQYF
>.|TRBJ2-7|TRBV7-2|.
TGTGCCAGCAGCCGGGACTCTTCACGGGGTGGGGAGCAGTACTTC
CASSRDSSRGGEQYF
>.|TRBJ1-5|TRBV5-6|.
TGTGCCAGCAGCTTGTGGATAGGAGGCAATCAGCCCCAGCATTTT
CASSLWIGGNQPQHF
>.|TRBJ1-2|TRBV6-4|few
TGTGCCAGCAGTGACCTCTATGGCTACACCTTC
CASSDLYGYTF
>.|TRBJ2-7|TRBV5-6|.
TGTGCCAGCAGCTTGGAGGGATTGGGGGCTAGCGGTTCCTACGAGCAGTACTTC
CASSLEGLGASGSYEQYF
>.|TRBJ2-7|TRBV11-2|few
TGTGCCAGCAGCTTAAGCGGCTACGAGCAGTACTTC
CASSLSGYEQYF
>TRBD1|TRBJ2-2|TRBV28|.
TGTGCCAGCAGAACCACAGGGGACGGCAACCGGGAGCTGTTTTTT
CASRTTGDGNRELFF
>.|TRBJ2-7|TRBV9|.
TGTGCCAGCAGCGTCATGCCGGGACACTTCTACGAGCAGTACTTC
CASSVMPGHFYEQYF
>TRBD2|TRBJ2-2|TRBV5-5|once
TGTGCCAGCAGTATTAAGGGACTAGTTTCCATCGGGGAGCTGTTTTTT
CASSIKGLVSIGELFF
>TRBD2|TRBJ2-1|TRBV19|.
TGTGCCAGTAGTATCGCGGGAGGGCCCAGCTCCTACAATGAGCAGTTCTTC
CASSIAGGPSSYNEQFF
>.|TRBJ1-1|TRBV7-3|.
TGTGCCAGCAGCTTAAGGGCGGGAACCGGCCTCCTGAACACTGAAGCTTTCTTT
CASSLRAGTGLLNTEAFF
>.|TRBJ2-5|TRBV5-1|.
TGCGCCAGCAGTGGTGAGGACTGGAGGGAGACCCAGTACTTC
CASSGEDWRETQYF
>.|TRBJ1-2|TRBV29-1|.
TGCAGCGTTGATCACAGTTATAGGGGCTACACCTTC
CSVDHSYRGYTF
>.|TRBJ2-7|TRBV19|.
TGTGCCAGTAGTAGGAACGCAGGGCCCTACGAGCAGTACTTC
CASSRNAGPYEQYF
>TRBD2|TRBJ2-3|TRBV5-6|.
TGTGCCAGCAGCTTAAGATCGTTAGCGGGGACAGATACGCAGTATTTT
CASSLRSLAGTDTQYF
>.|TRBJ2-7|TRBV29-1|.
TGCAGCGGCCGGACAGAGAACTCCTACGAGCAGTACTTC
CSGRTENSYEQYF
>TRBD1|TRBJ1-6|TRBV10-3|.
TGTGCCACCCAAACAGGGGGCGGTTCCACTTCACCCCTCCACTTT
CATQTGGGSTSPLHF
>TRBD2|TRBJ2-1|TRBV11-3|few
TGTGCCAGCAGCAGCCTCCGGGACTACTCCTACAATGAGCAGTTCTTC
CASSSLRDYSYNEQFF
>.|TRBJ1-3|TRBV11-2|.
TGTGCCAGCAGCCCGGGTGGGGGCTTGAACACCATATATTTT
CASSPGGGLNTIYF
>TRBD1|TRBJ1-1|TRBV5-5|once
TGTGCCAGCAGCCCAAGTGGGACAGGGTTTTGGGCTTTCTTT
CASSPSGTGFWAFF
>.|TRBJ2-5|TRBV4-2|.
TGTGCCAGCAGCCAGGGAATGGGGGCGGGCATTGGGGAGACCCAGTACTTC
CASSQGMGAGIGETQYF
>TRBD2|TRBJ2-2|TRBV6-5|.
TGTGCCAGCAGTTTAGCGGGGAAATACACCGGGGAGCTGTTTTTT
CASSLAGKYTGELFF
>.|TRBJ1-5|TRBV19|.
TGTGCCAGTAGTCCGAAGACAGAGACACATCAGCCCCAGCATTTT
CASSPKTETHQPQHF
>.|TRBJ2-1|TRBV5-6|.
TGTGCCAGCAGCTTGGACCACAGCAATGAGCAGTTCTTC
CASSLDHSNEQFF
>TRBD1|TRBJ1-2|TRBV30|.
TGTGCCTGGAGTCCGTTGACAGGGAGCGGAGGCTACACCTTC
CAWSPLTGSGGYTF
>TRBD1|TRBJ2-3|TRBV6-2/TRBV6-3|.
TGTGCCAGCAGTCGGGACAGGGCGACAGATACGCAGTATTTT
CASSRDRATDTQYF
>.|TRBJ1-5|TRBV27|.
TGTGCCAGCAGTTTAAACCAACATCCCAGGGCTGGGCAGCCCCAGCATTTT
CASSLNQHPRAGQPQHF
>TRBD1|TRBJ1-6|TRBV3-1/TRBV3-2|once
TGTGCCAGCAGCCACCCGACAGGGAGCTCCTATAATTCACCCCTCCACTTT
CASSHPTGSSYNSPLHF
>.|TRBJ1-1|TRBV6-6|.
TGTGCCAGCAGTACAACAGGGCCCCGCGCTGAAGCTTTCTTT
CASSTTGPRAEAFF
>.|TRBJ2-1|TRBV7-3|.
TGTGCCAGCAGCCAACGGGGGGCTACCTACAATGAGCAGTTCTTC
CASSQRGATYNEQFF
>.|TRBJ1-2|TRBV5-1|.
TGCGCCAGCAGCTTGGCCCAGGGGTCGGTTTATGGCTACACCTTC
CASSLAQGSVYGYTF
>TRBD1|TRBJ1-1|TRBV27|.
TGTGCCAGCAGTTTAATAGCAGGGGGTCGGACTGAAGCTTTCTTT
CASSLIAGGRTEAFF
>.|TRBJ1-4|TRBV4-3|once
TGCGCCAGCAGCCAAGATTTGGTAGGGCTGGGAGGGAAAAAACTGTTTTTT
CASSQDLVGLGGKKLFF
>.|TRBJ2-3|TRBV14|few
TGTGCCAGCAGCCCCCTCCGGGTGGGGAGGACCGATACGCAGTATTTT
CASSPLRVGRTDTQYF
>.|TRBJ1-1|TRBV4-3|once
TGCGCCAGCAGCCTCAGACACGCAGACACTGAAGCTTTCTTT
CASSLRHADTEAFF
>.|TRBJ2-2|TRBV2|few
TGTGCCAGCAGCCCTGTTGGGGGGAGATCGACCGGGGAGCTGTTTTTT
CASSPVGGRSTGELFF